This is a list of T cell receptor beta chains from one sample in a study of T-cell reconstitution after alpha-beta-depleted transplantation in children. TCRdb passed the PCR reads through MiXCR, listing each CDR3 protein once. The top ten hold 27% of the sample, which has 400,000 to 450,000 distinct CDR3 sequences, roughly 44% seen once. Specimen: PBMCs, collected before TCRalphabeta/CD19-depleted stem cell transplant. These receptors were taken from a girl aged 2 to 10 with aplastic anemia, due to receive a stem cell transplant. CDR3s include the opening cysteine and the closing phenylalanine or tryptophan. The D gene is left open where the match is weak. For some rows the clone size is stated as once, few or many, or as a class when expanded; others skip it.

TRBJ2-3	-	TRBV20-1	TRBD2	TGCAGTGCGGACAGGGGGGCCCCGGGACTAGCGGGAACCCCCCCTCTCACAGATACGCAGTATTTT	CSADRGAPGLAGTPPLTDTQYF
TRBJ2-1	-	TRBV12-3/TRBV12-4	-	TGTGCCAGCAGTCGAGTATCTGAGCAGTTCTTC	CASSRVSEQFF
TRBJ1-5	-	TRBV20-1	-	TGCAGTGCTAGCCTACAGGGATCCAATCAGCCCCAGCATTTT	CSASLQGSNQPQHF
TRBJ1-1	many	TRBV12-3/TRBV12-4	-	TGTGCCAGCAGCTACAGGGCTCCGAACACTGAAGCTTTCTTT	CASSYRAPNTEAFF
TRBJ2-1	-	TRBV29-1	-	TGCAGCGTTGTGCCCCACAGTTTGGAGCAGTTCTTC	CSVVPHSLEQFF
TRBJ2-7	-	TRBV29-1	-	TGCAGCGTTGAAGAGGGGACGGGACGGACTTCCTACGAGCAGTACTTC	CSVEEGTGRTSYEQYF
TRBJ2-7	once	TRBV3-1	-	TGTGCCAGCAGCCAAGACCGCGCCGGATCCTACGAGCAGTACTTC	CASSQDRAGSYEQYF
TRBJ2-1	few	TRBV11-1	TRBD2	TGTGCCAGCAGCTTAGAGATTCGGGCTAGCGGGACGTACAATGAGCAGTTCTTC	CASSLEIRASGTYNEQFF
TRBJ2-1	many	TRBV7-2	-	TGTGCCAGCCGCCAAGGGGGGGGCAATGAGCAGTTCTTC	CASRQGGGNEQFF
TRBJ1-5	few	TRBV27	-	TGTGCCAGCAGTTCCAGGGGTTTAAGCAATCAGCCCCAGCATTTT	CASSSRGLSNQPQHF
TRBJ2-4	-	TRBV20-1	-	TGCAGTGCCCTCTCGGGGATCGAAGCCAAAAACATTCAGTACTTC	CSALSGIEAKNIQYF
TRBJ2-2	many	TRBV5-1	-	TGCGCCAGCAGCTTGGCCCCCGGGGGCGGGGAGCTGTTTTTT	CASSLAPGGGELFF
TRBJ2-1	-	TRBV20-1	TRBD2	TGCAGTGCTAGAGATCACCCAACTAGCGGACTCGGCAATGAGCAGTTCTTC	CSARDHPTSGLGNEQFF
TRBJ2-7	many	TRBV2	-	TGTGCCATCAGCCCGGAAACCTCCTACGAGCAGTACTTC	CAISPETSYEQYF
TRBJ2-5	-	TRBV7-2	-	TGTGCCAGCAGCTCCAGTTGGACCCAGTACTTC	CASSSSWTQYF
TRBJ2-2	-	TRBV28	TRBD1	TGTGCCAGCAGTTTATTCGGACAGGGTTTTGCCGGGGAGCTGTTTTTT	CASSLFGQGFAGELFF
TRBJ2-1	many	TRBV4-1	-	TGCGCCAGCAAAGGATGGGGGATCGGTCCCAGCTACAATGAGCAGTTCTTC	CASKGWGIGPSYNEQFF
TRBJ2-5	few	TRBV10-3	-	TGTGCCGTCCAAGGGATAGTAGGAGAGACCCAGTACTTC	CAVQGIVGETQYF
TRBJ2-3	-	TRBV11-2	TRBD2	TGTGCCAGCAGGGGAAGGCGGCTAGCGGGAGCTTCAGCAGATACGCAGTATTTT	CASRGRRLAGASADTQYF
TRBJ2-1	-	TRBV20-1	-	TGCAGTGCTAGACTAGCGCCTTCCTACAATGAGCAGTTCTTC	CSARLAPSYNEQFF
TRBJ2-1	few	TRBV21-1	-	TGTGCCAGCAGCAAAGGAGGACTAGCGCTTAACAATGAGCAGTTCTTC	CASSKGGLALNNEQFF
TRBJ2-5	-	TRBV7-6	TRBD1	TGTGCCAGCACTAATCGACAGGGGGAGACCCAGTACTTC	CASTNRQGETQYF
TRBJ2-5	many	TRBV4-1	TRBD1	TGCGCCAGCAGCCAAGAACGACGGCAGGGGGTAGGGGAGACCCAGTACTTC	CASSQERRQGVGETQYF
TRBJ2-3	-	TRBV20-1	TRBD2	TGCAGTGCTATAGCGGGCGATACGCAGTATTTT	CSAIAGDTQYF
TRBJ2-1	-	TRBV18	TRBD1	TGTGCCAGCTCACCCTTAGGGACAGGCTACAATGAGCAGTTCTTC	CASSPLGTGYNEQFF
TRBJ1-1	few	TRBV6-5	-	TGTGCCAGCAGTTATTTTAGTTACCACACTGAAGCTTTCTTT	CASSYFSYHTEAFF